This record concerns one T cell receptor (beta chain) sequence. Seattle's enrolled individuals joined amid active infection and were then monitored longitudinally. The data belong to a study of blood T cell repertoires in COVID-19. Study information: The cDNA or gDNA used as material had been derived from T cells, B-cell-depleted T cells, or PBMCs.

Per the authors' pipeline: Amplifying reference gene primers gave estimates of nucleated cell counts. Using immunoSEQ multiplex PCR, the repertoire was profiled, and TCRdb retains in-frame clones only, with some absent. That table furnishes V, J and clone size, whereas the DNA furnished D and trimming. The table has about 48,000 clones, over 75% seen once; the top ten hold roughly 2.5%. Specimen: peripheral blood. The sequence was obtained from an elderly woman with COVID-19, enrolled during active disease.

CDR3 sequence: CASSPGQGNEQFF. CDR3 DNA: TGTGCCAGCAGCCCCGGACAGGGCAATGAGCAGTTCTTC. The V call is TRBV11-2, the J call TRBJ2-1; 8 bases map to TRBD1. The CDR3 sequence is 13 residues long. Germline V lookup: CDR1 SGHAT, CDR2 FQNNGV. The trim removed 5 bases at V and 6 bases at J, leaving 3 bases unmatched.